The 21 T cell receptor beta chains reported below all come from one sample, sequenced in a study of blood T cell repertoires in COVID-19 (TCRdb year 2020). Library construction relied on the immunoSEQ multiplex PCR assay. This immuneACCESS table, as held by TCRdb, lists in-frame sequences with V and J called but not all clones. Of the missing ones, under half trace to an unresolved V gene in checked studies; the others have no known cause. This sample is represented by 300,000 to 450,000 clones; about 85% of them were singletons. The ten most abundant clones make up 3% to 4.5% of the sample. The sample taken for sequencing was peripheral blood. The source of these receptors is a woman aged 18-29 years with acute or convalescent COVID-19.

CDR3 region: CASSLGVDNTEAFF. For the CDR3, the DNA is TGTGCCAGCAGTTTAGGAGTAGACAACACTGAAGCTTTCTTT. The chain carries TRBV27 and TRBJ1-1; D is undetermined. CDR3 length: 14 residues. With 2 bases removed from V and 2 bases from J, the gap between germline ends came to 9 bases. CDR1 is MNHEY, CDR2 SMNVEV, per germline (reference sequence).

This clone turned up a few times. Here the CDR3 DNA reads TGTGCCAGCATCCAAGGGACAGGCAACTACAATGAGCAGTTCTTC. It translates to CASIQGTGNYNEQFF. The gene calls are TRBV7-9 and TRBJ2-1; 8 nucleotides align to TRBD1. CDR1 is SEHNR and CDR2 is FQNEAQ in the germline V gene (reference sequence). Trimming took 7 bases from V and 3 from J; bases not matched to a gene: 8. The CDR3 sequence is 15 residues long.

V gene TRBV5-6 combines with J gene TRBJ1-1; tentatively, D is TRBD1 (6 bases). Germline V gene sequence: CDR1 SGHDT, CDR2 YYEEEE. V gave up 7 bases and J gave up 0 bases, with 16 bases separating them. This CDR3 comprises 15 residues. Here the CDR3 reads CASEPTGTLNTEAFF. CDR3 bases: TGTGCCAGCGAACCAACCGGGACACTGAACACTGAAGCTTTCTTT.

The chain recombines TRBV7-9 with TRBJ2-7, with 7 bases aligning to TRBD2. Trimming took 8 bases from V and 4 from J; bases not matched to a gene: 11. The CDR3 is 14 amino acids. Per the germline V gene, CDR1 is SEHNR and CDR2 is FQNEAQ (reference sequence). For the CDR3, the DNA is TGTGCCAGCGGGGGGGTAGCAGGGCGGTACGAGCAGTACTTC. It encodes CASGGVAGRYEQYF.

CDR3 sequence (DNA): TGTGCCAGCAGCTTTAGTACAGGGAATTCACCCCTCCACTTT. Translating it yields CASSFSTGNSPLHF. The rearrangement joins TRBV7-9 to TRBJ1-6; perhaps TRBD1 as D (6 bases). Trimming removed 3 bases from V and 7 bases from J, with 10 bases in between. From germline, CDR1 is SEHNR and CDR2 FQNEAQ (reference sequence). The CDR3 runs to 14 residues.

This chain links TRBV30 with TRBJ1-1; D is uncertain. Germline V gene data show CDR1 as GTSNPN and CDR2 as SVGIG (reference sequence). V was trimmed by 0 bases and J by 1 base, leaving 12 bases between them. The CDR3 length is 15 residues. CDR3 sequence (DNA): TGTGCCTGGAGTGTACTTCCACTATCGAACACTGAAGCTTTCTTT. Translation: CAWSVLPLSNTEAFF.

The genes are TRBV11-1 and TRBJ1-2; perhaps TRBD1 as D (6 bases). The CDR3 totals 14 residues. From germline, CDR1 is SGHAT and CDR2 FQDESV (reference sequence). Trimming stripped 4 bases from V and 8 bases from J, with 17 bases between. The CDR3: CASSSTDRLGGYTF. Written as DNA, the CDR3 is TGTGCCAGCAGCTCAACCGACAGGTTGGGCGGCTACACCTTC.

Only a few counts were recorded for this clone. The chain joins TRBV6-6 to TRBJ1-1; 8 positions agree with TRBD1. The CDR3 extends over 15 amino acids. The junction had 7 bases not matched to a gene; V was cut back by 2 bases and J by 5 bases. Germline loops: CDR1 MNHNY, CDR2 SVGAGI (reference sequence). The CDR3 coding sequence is TGTGCCAGCAGTTACACCCAGGGGGCGCGGACTGAAGCTTTCTTT. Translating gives CASSYTQGARTEAFF.

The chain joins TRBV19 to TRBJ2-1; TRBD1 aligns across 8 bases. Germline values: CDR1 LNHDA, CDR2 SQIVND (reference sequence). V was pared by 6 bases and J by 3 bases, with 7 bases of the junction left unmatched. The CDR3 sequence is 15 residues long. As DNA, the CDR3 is TGTGCCAGTAGCCTGACAGGGGAGTACTACAATGAGCAGTTCTTC. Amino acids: CASSLTGEYYNEQFF.

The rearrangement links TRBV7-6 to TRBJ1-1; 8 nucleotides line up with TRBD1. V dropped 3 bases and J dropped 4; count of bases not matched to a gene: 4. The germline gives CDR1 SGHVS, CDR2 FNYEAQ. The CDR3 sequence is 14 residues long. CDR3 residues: CASSFGDRGTEAFF. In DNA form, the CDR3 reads TGTGCCAGCAGCTTTGGAGACAGGGGCACTGAAGCTTTCTTT. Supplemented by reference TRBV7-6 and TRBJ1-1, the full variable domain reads GAGVSQSPRYKVTKRGQDVALRCDPISGHVSLYWYRQALGQGPEFLTYFNYEAQQDKSGLPNDRFSAERPEGSISTLTIQRTEQRDSAMYRCASSFGDRGTEAFFGQGTRLTVV.

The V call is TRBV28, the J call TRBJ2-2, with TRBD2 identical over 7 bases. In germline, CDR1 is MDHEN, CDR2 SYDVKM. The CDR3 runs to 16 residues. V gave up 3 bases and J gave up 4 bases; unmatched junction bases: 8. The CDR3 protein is CASSFEGGSSTGELFF. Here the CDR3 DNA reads TGTGCCAGCAGTTTTGAGGGAGGGTCGAGCACCGGGGAGCTGTTTTTT. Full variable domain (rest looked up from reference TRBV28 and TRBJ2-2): DVKVTQSSRYLVKRTGEKVFLECVQDMDHENMFWYRQDPGLGLRLIYFSYDVKMKEKGDIPEGYSVSREKKERFSLILESASTNQTSMYLCASSFEGGSSTGELFFGEGSRLTVL.

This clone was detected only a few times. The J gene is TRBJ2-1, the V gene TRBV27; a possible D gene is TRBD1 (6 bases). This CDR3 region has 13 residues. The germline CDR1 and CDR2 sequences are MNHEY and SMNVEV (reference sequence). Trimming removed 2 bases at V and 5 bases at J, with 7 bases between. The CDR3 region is CASSLPGDNEQFF. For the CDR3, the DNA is TGTGCCAGCAGTTTACCAGGGGACAATGAGCAGTTCTTC.

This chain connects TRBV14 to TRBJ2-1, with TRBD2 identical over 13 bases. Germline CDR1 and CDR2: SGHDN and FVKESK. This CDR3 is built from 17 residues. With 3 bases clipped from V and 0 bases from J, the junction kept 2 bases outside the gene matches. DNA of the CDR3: TGTGCCAGCAGCCAGAGACTAGCGGGGGGCTCCTACAATGAGCAGTTCTTC. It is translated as CASSQRLAGGSYNEQFF.

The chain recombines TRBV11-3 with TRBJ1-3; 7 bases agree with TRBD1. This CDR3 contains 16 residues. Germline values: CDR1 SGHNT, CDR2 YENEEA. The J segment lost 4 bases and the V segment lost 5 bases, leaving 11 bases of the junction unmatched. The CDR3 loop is CASSPEGTVYGNTIYF. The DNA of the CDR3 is TGTGCCAGCAGCCCCGAGGGGACAGTTTACGGAAACACCATATATTTT.

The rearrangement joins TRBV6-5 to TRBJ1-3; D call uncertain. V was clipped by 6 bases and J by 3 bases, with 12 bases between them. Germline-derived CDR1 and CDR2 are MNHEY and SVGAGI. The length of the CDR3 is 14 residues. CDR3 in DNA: TGTGCCAGCAGCACGGAGCTCCTTGGAAACACCATATATTTT. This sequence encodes CASSTELLGNTIYF.

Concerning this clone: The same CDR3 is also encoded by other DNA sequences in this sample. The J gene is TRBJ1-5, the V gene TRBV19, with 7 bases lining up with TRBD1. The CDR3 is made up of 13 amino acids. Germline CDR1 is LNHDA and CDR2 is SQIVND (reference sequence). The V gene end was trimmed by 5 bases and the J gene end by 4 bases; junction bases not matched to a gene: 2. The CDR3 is CASSPQGNQPQHF. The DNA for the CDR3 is TGTGCCAGTAGTCCACAGGGGAATCAGCCCCAGCATTTT.

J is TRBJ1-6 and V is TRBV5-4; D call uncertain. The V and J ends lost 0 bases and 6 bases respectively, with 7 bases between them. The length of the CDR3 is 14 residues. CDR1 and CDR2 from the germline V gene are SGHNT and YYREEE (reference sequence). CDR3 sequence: CASSLGGSNSPLHF. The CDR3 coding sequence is TGTGCCAGCAGCTTGGGAGGCAGTAATTCACCCCTCCACTTT.

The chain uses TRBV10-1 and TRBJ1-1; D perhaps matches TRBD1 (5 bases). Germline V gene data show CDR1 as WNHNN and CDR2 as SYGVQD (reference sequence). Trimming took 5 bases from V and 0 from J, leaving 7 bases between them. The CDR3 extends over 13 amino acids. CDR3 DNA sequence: TGCGCCAGCAGTCAGGGCCTGAACACTGAAGCTTTCTTT. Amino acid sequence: CASSQGLNTEAFF.

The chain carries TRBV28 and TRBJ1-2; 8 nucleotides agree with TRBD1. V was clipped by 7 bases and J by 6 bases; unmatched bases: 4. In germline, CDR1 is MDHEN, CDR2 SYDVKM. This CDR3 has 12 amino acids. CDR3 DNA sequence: TGTGCCAGCACCTACAGGGGGAATGGCTACACCTTC. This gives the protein CASTYRGNGYTF.

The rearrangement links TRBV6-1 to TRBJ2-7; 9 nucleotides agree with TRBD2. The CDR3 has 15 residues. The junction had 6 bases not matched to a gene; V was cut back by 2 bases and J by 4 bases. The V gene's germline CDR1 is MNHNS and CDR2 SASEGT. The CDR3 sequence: CASSEPHSGRYEQYF. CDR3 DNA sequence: TGTGCCAGCAGTGAACCCCATAGCGGGAGATACGAGCAGTACTTC.

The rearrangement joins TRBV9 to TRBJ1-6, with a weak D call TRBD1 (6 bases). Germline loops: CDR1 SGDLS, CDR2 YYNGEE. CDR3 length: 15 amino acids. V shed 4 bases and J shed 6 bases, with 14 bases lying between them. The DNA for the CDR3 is TGTGCCAGCAGCTCGAAACAGGGACCTAATTCACCCCTCCACTTT. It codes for CASSSKQGPNSPLHF.